This TCR beta chain originates from a study of CD8 T cells in Susac syndrome. The sequenced target, TCR beta, came from blood CD8+ and CD4+ T cells. The multiple sclerosis controls were treatment-naive patients affected by stable or active relapsing-remitting disease. TEMRA cells were FACS-enriched, with CD8+ and CD4+ T cells isolated negatively. From germline, CDR1 is DFQATT and CDR2 SNEGSKA (reference sequence). Trimming took off 4 bases at V and 0 bases at J, with 11 bases between the two ends. The CDR3 totals 14 residues. Random-hexamer reverse transcription was applied to roughly 0.45 to 1 ug RNA. Amplification of TCR beta CDR3 used immunoSEQ multiplex PCR across 54 Vbeta and 13 Jbeta. TCRdb itself ran the immunoSEQ multiplex PCR reads through MiXCR, one entry per CDR3 protein. Of around 180,000 distinct CDR3 sequences in the sample, around 95% were seen once. Only one count was recorded for this clonotype.

Sequencing used CD4+ T cells from PBMCs. The chain joins TRBV20-1 to TRBJ2-3, with D possibly TRBD1 on 6 matching bases. This TCR came from a human donor with multiple sclerosis. The CDR3, as DNA: TGCAGTGCTACAACAGGGTCTAGCACAGATACGCAGTATTTT. Translated, it gives CSATTGSSTDTQYF.